The rows below give T cell receptor beta chains drawn from one sample of a study of cytomegalovirus exposure and HLA in healthy donors. Method: immunoSEQ multiplex PCR; TCRdb's copy keeps in-frame clones and lacks some. The profile shows approximately 290,000 clones, 80% of them singletons. Source material: PBMCs. All receptors come from a girl aged 2 to 9 in good health and CMV-seronegative. The CDR3 runs from the conserved cysteine through the conserved F or W. Each record gives: CDR3 DNA, CDR3 protein, J gene, D gene, clone size, V gene. A D gene is named only where the DNA matches it firmly. Only some rows state a clone size, as once, few, many or a class for expanded clones.

TGTGCCAGTAAGACAGGGGGATTTAACTATGGCTACACCTTC,CASKTGGFNYGYTF,TRBJ1-2,TRBD1,-,TRBV19
TGTGCCAGCAGCGTTCGGTCCTGGAATGAGCAGTTCTTC,CASSVRSWNEQFF,TRBJ2-1,-,-,TRBV9
TGTGCCAGCAATCCTACTAGCGGGAGTCCAGATACGCAGTATTTT,CASNPTSGSPDTQYF,TRBJ2-3,TRBD2,-,TRBV2
TGTGCCATCTCGAGCGATAGCAATCAGCCCCAGCATTTT,CAISSDSNQPQHF,TRBJ1-5,-,-,TRBV10-3
TGTGCCAGCAGCTGGGAGCGGGGGGGAACGCACTCCTACAATGAGCAGTTCTTC,CASSWERGGTHSYNEQFF,TRBJ2-1,-,-,TRBV12-1
TGTGCCAGCAGCAATTTACCGGGGAACGAGCAGTACTTC,CASSNLPGNEQYF,TRBJ2-7,-,-,TRBV9
TGTGCCAGCAGCTTGGCAGGCAGAAAGAACACTGAAGCTTTCTTT,CASSLAGRKNTEAFF,TRBJ1-1,-,once,TRBV5-4
TGTGCCAGTAGTTACAGGAATAACTATGGCTACACCTTC,CASSYRNNYGYTF,TRBJ1-2,-,-,TRBV19
TGTGCCAGCAGCTTAGAGGCGGGCGGTGAGCAGTACTTC,CASSLEAGGEQYF,TRBJ2-7,-,-,TRBV7-6
TGTGCCAGCAGCTCTACTCTTAACTATGGCTACACCTTC,CASSSTLNYGYTF,TRBJ1-2,-,-,TRBV5-4
TGTGCCTGGTATAGCGGGGGCTACAATGAGCAGTTCTTC,CAWYSGGYNEQFF,TRBJ2-1,TRBD2,once,TRBV30
TGTGCCAGCAGACCAGGGAACTCTGGGGCCAACGTCCTGACTTTC,CASRPGNSGANVLTF,TRBJ2-6,-,-,TRBV7-2
TGTGCCAGCAGCATTGCCGGGACAGGTTATGGCTACACCTTC,CASSIAGTGYGYTF,TRBJ1-2,TRBD1,-,TRBV5-4
TGTGCCAGTAGTATAGACAGGGCTGGCGAGCAGTACTTC,CASSIDRAGEQYF,TRBJ2-7,-,-,TRBV19